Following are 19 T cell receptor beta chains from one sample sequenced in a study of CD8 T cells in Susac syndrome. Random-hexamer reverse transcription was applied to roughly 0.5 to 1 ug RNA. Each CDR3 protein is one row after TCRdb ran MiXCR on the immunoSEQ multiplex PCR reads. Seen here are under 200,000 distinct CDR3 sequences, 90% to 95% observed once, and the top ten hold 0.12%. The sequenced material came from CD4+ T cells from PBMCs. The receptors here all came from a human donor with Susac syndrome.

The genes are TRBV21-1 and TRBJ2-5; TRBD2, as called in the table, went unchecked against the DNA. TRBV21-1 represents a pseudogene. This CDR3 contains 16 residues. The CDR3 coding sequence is TGTGCCAGCAGCAAAACGCTAGCGGGGGGTGGAGAGACCCAGTACTTC. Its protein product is CASSKTLAGGGETQYF.

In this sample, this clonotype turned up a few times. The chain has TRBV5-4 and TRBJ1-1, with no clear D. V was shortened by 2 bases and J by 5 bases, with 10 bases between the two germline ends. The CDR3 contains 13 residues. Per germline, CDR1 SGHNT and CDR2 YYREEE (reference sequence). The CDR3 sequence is CASSFGDRTEAFF. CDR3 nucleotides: TGTGCCAGCAGCTTTGGGGATAGAACTGAAGCTTTCTTT.

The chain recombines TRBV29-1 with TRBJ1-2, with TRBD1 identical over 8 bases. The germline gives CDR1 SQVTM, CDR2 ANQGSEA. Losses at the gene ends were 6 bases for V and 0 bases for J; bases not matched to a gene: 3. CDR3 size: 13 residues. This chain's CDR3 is CSVGQATNYGYTF. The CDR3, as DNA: TGCAGCGTGGGACAGGCTACTAACTATGGCTACACCTTC.

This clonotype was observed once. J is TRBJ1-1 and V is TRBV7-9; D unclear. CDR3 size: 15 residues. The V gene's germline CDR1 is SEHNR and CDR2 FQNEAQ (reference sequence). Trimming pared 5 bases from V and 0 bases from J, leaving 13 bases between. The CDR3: CASSPPWAVNTEAFF. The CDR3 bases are TGTGCCAGCAGCCCCCCTTGGGCGGTGAACACTGAAGCTTTCTTT.

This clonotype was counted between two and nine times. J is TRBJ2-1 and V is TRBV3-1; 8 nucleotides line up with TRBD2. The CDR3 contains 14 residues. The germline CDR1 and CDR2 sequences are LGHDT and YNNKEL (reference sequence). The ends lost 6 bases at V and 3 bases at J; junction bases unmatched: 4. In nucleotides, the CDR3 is TGTGCCAGCAGTCAGCGGGGGAGCTACAATGAGCAGTTCTTC. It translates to CASSQRGSYNEQFF.

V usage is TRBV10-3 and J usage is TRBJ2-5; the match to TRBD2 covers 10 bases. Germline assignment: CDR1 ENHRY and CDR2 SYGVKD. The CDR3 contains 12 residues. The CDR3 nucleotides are TGTGCTAGCGGACTAGCGGAAGAGACCCAGTACTTC. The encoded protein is CASGLAEETQYF.

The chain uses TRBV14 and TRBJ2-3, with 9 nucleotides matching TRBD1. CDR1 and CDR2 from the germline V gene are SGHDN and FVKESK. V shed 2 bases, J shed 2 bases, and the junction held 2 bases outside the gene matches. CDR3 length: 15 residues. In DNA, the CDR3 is TGTGCCAGCAGCCAATACAGGGGGCCCACAGATACGCAGTATTTT. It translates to CASSQYRGPTDTQYF.

The CDR3 nucleotides are TGCGCCAGCAGCTTGGGGAACCAAGAGACCCAGTACTTC. It codes for CASSLGNQETQYF. V is TRBV5-1 and J is TRBJ2-5; no reliable D call. This CDR3 contains 13 residues. Trimming removed 0 bases at V and 0 bases at J, with 3 bases between. The germline V gene encodes CDR1 SGHRS and CDR2 YFSETQ.

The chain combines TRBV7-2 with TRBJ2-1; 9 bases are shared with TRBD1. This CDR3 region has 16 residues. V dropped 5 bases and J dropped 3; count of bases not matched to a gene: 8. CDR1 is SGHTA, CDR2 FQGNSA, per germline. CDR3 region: CASSQNRDRDYNEQFF. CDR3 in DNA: TGTGCCAGCAGCCAAAACCGGGACAGGGACTACAATGAGCAGTTCTTC.

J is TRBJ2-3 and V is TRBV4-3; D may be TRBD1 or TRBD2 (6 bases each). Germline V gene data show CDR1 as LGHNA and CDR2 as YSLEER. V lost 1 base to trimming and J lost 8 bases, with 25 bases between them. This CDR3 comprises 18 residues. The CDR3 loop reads CASSQGGLHGGTSGTQYF. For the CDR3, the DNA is TGCGCCAGCAGCCAAGGGGGGCTTCATGGCGGGACGTCGGGTACGCAGTATTTT.

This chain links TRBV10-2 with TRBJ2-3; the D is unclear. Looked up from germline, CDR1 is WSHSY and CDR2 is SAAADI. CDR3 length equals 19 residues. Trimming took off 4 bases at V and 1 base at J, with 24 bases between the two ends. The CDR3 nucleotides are TGCGCCAGCAGTGGGTCGATCCCCACATTAGCTCTGGGCACAGATACGCAGTATTTT. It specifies CASSGSIPTLALGTDTQYF.

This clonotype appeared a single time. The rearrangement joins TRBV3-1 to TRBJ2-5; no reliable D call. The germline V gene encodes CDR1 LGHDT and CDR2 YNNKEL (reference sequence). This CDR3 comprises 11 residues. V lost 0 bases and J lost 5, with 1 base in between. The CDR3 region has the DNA TGTGCCAGCAGCCAAGATGAGACCCAGTACTTC. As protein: CASSQDETQYF.

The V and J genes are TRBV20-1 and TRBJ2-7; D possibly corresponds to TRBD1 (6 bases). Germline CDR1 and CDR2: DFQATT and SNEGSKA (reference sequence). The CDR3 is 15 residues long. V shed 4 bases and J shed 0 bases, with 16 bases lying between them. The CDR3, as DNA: TGCAGTGCTAAAAGGGACATCGTCGGCTCCTACGAGCAGTACTTC. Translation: CSAKRDIVGSYEQYF.

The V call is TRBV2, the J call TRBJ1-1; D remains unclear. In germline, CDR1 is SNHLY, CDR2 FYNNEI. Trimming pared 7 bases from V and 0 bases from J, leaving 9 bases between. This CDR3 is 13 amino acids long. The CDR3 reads CASTPSMNTEAFF. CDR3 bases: TGTGCCAGCACTCCATCGATGAACACTGAAGCTTTCTTT.

The CDR3 reads CASSVSPWYNEQFF. CDR3 DNA sequence: TGTGCCAGCAGCGTCAGCCCTTGGTACAATGAGCAGTTCTTC. This chain uses TRBV9 with TRBJ2-1; D is uncertain. The CDR3 is 14 amino acids. Germline V gives CDR1 SGDLS, CDR2 YYNGEE. Trimming cost V 2 bases and J 4 bases, with 10 bases left between them.

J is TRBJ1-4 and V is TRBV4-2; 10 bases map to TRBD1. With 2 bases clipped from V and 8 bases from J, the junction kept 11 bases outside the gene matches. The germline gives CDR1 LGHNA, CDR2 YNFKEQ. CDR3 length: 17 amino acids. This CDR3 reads CASSQPSRDRGGEKLFF. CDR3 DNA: TGTGCCAGCAGCCAACCTAGCCGGGACAGGGGAGGCGAAAAACTGTTTTTT.

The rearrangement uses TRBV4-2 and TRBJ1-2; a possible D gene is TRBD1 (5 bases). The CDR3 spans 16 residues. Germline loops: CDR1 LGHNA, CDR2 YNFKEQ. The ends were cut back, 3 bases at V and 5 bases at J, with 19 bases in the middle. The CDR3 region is CASSQYQGGSPYGYTF. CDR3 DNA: TGTGCCAGCAGCCAGTATCAGGGTGGGTCCCCATATGGCTACACCTTC.

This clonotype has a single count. As DNA, the CDR3 is TGTGCCAGCAGCCCTGGGGGACAGTCGGCCCTCCACTTT. Protein product: CASSPGGQSALHF. The chain carries TRBV9 and TRBJ1-6, with 7 bases aligning to TRBD1. V lost 4 bases to trimming and J lost 14 bases; unmatched junction nucleotides: 9. The CDR3 runs to 13 residues. The V gene's germline CDR1 is SGDLS and CDR2 YYNGEE. Variable domain in full (rest from reference TRBV9 and TRBJ1-6): DSGVTQTPKHLITATGQRVTLRCSPRSGDLSVYWYQQSLDQGLQFLIQYYNGEERAKGNILERFSAQQFPDLHSELNLSSLELGDSALYFCASSPGGQSALHFGNGTRLTVT.

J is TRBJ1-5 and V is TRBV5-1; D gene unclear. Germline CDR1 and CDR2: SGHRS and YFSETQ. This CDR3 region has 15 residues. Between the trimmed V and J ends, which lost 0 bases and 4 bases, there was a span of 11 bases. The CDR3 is CASSLDPRGNQPQHF. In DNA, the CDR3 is TGCGCCAGCAGCTTGGACCCACGGGGAAATCAGCCCCAGCATTTT.